The 9 T cell receptor beta chains presented below share a single source sample, sequenced in a study of shared clonotypes between healthy human individuals. Sequenced by immunoSEQ multiplex PCR; TCRdb stores in-frame clones only, minus some. The sample consists of some 1 million clones, approximately 68% of them appearing once. The sequenced sample consisted of memory CD4+ T cells sorted from blood. Specified subset: CD45RA-negative fraction. The receptor set was obtained from a man younger than 35 in good health.

The V call is TRBV7-9, the J call TRBJ2-3; D tentatively reads TRBD1 or TRBD2 (5 bases each). The CDR3 has 15 amino acids. Germline V gene lookup returns CDR1 SEHNR and CDR2 FQNEAQ (reference sequence). V dropped 3 bases and J dropped 5 bases, with 15 bases sitting between them. CDR3 loop: CASSFATGGVDTQYF. In nucleotides, the CDR3 is TGTGCCAGCAGCTTTGCAACTGGGGGAGTAGATACGCAGTATTTT.

This clone has more than one count but fewer than ten. The chain is built from TRBV21-1 and TRBJ2-7. TRBV21-1 is marked as a pseudogene. CDR3 length: 15 residues. The CDR3 sequence is CASNSREHATYEQYF. The CDR3 coding sequence is TGTGCCAGCAACTCCAGGGAGCACGCGACCTACGAGCAGTACTTC.

V usage is TRBV5-1 and J usage is TRBJ2-2; 8 nucleotides agree with TRBD2. CDR1 and CDR2 from the germline V gene are SGHRS and YFSETQ. The CDR3 totals 15 residues. V was clipped by 4 bases and J by 6 bases; unmatched bases: 8. CDR3 protein: CASSGTGLGSGELFF. DNA of the CDR3: TGCGCCAGCAGCGGAACGGGACTAGGTTCCGGGGAGCTGTTTTTT.

This clone was seen just once. V is TRBV28 and J is TRBJ1-2; possibly TRBD1 for D (5 bases). The germline V gene has CDR1 MDHEN and CDR2 SYDVKM. Trimming stripped 9 bases from V and 7 bases from J, with 15 bases between. The CDR3 extends over 12 amino acids. The CDR3 reads CASSPGKFGYTF. CDR3 in DNA: TGTGCCAGTAGTCCAGGGAAGTTTGGCTACACCTTC.

This clone was counted only a few times. The CDR3 loop reads CASSLQGAETQYF. DNA for the CDR3: TGTGCCAGCAGTCTTCAGGGGGCTGAGACCCAGTACTTC. This chain joins TRBV28 and TRBJ2-5; 8 bases agree with TRBD1. The germline gives CDR1 MDHEN, CDR2 SYDVKM. V lost 5 bases, J lost 5 bases, and 4 bases stayed unmatched. The CDR3 runs 13 residues.

This clone has just one count. The chain joins TRBV27 to TRBJ1-2; 11 positions agree with TRBD1. In germline, CDR1 is MNHEY, CDR2 SMNVEV (reference sequence). This CDR3 spans 14 amino acids. Trimming removed 6 bases from V and 2 bases from J; junction bases left unmatched: 2. The CDR3 is CASRGQGGNYGYTF. CDR3 coding DNA: TGTGCCAGCAGGGGACAGGGGGGGAACTATGGCTACACCTTC.

The rearrangement joins TRBV27 to TRBJ2-7, with 11 bases matching TRBD1. The germline CDR1 and CDR2 sequences are MNHEY and SMNVEV (reference sequence). The V segment lost 7 bases and the J segment 6 bases; nucleotides outside the gene matches: 11. The length of the CDR3 is 15 residues. This CDR3 reads CASTTFGQGAVEQYF. The CDR3, as DNA: TGTGCCAGCACCACCTTTGGACAGGGGGCCGTCGAGCAGTACTTC.

In this sample, this clone turned up once. The sample holds other DNA sequences that translate to the same CDR3. The chain combines TRBV5-4 with TRBJ2-5; 10 nucleotides line up with TRBD2. The trim removed 4 bases at V and 2 bases at J, leaving 5 bases unmatched. Germline V gene sequence: CDR1 SGHNT, CDR2 YYREEE (reference sequence). This CDR3 has 15 residues. The CDR3 DNA reads TGTGCCAGCAGCACCAGGACTAGCGGACAAGAGACCCAGTACTTC. Translation gives CASSTRTSGQETQYF. The full variable domain, in which reference TRBV5-4 and TRBJ2-5 provide the parts outside the CDR3, is ETGVTQSPTHLIKTRGQQVTLRCSSQSGHNTVSWYQQALGQGPQFIFQYYREEENGRGNFPPRFSGLQFPNYSSELNVNALELDDSALYLCASSTRTSGQETQYFGPGTRLLVL.

The chain joins TRBV18 to TRBJ1-3, with 7 bases fitting TRBD1. This CDR3 contains 16 residues. V was clipped by 5 bases and J by 2 bases; unmatched bases: 9. Germline V gene lookup returns CDR1 KGHSH and CDR2 LQKENI. CDR3 residues: CASSARDSDTGNTIYF. Here the CDR3 DNA reads TGTGCCAGCTCAGCGCGGGACAGTGATACTGGAAACACCATATATTTT.